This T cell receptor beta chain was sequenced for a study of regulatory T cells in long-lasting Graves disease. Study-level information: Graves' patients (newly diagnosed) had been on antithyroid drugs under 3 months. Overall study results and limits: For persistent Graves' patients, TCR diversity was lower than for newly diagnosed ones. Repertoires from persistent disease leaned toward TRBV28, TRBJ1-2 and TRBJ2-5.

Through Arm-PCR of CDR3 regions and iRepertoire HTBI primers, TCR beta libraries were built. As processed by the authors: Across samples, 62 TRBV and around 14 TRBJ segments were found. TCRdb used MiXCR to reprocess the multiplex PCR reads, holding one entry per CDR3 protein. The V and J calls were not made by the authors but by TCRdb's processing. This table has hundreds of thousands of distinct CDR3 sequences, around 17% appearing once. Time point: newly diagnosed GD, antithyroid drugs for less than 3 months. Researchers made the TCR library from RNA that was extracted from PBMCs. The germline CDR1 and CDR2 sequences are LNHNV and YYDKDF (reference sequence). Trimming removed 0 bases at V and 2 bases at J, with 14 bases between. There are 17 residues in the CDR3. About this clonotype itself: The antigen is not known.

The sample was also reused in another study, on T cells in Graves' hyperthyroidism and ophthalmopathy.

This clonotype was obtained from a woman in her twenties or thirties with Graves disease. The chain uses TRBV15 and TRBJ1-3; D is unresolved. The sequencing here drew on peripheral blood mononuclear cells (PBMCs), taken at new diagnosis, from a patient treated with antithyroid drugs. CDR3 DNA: TGTGCCACCAGCAGAGACGAAAACGGACGGCCTGGAAACACCATATATTTT. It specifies CATSRDENGRPGNTIYF.